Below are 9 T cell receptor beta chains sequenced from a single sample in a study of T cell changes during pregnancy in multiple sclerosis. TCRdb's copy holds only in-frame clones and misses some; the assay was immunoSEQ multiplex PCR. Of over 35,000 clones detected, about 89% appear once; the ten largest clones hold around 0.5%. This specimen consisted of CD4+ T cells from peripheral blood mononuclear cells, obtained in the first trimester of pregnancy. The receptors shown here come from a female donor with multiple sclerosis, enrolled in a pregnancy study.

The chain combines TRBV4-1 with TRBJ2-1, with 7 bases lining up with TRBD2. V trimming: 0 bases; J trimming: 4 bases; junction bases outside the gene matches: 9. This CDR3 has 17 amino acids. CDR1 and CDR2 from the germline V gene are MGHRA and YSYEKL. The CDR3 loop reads CASSQDAGGEGYNEQFF. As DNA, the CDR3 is TGCGCCAGCAGCCAAGATGCAGGCGGGGAGGGATACAATGAGCAGTTCTTC.

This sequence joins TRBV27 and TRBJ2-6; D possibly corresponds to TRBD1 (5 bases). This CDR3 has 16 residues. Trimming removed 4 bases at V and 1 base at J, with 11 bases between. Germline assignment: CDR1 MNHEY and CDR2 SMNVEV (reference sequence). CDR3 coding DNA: TGTGCCAGCAGTTGGAAGGGGTGGTCTGGGGCCAACGTCCTGACTTTC. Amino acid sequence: CASSWKGWSGANVLTF.

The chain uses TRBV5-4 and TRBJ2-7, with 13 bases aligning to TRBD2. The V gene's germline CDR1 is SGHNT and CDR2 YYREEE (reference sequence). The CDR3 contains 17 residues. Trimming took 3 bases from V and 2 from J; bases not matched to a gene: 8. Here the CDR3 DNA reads TGTGCCAGCAGCTCCCGCGGACTAGCGGGGGCCACCTACGAGCAGTACTTC. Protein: CASSSRGLAGATYEQYF.

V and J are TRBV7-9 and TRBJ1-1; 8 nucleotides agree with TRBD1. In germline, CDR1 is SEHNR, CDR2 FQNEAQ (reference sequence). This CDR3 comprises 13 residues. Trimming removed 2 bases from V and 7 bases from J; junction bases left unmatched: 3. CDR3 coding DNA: TGTGCCAGCAGCTTACAGGGGGCGGGTGAAGCTTTCTTT. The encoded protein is CASSLQGAGEAFF. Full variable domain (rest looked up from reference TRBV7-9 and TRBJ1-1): DTGVSQNPRHKITKRGQNVTFRCDPISEHNRLYWYRQTLGQGPEFLTYFQNEAQLEKSRLLSDRFSAERPKGSFSTLEIQRTEQGDSAMYLCASSLQGAGEAFFGQGTRLTVV.

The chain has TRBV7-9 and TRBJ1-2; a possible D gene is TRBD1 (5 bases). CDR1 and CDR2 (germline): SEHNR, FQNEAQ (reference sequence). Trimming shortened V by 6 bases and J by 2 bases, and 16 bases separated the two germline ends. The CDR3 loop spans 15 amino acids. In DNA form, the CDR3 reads TGTGCCAGCAGAGAGGACCGACAGCCCAACTATGGCTACACCTTC. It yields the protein CASREDRQPNYGYTF.

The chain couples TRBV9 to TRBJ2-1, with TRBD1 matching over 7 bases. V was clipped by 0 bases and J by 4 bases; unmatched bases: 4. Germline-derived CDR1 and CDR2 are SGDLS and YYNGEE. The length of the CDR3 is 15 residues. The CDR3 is CASSVGGGSYNEQFF. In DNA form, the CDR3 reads TGTGCCAGCAGCGTAGGAGGGGGCTCTTACAATGAGCAGTTCTTC.

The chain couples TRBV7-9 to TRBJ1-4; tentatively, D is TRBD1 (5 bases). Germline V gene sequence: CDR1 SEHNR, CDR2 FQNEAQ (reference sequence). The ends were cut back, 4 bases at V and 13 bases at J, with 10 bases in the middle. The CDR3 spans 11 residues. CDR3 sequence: CASSSTGGLFF. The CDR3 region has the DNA TGTGCCAGCAGCTCGACGGGGGGACTGTTTTTT.

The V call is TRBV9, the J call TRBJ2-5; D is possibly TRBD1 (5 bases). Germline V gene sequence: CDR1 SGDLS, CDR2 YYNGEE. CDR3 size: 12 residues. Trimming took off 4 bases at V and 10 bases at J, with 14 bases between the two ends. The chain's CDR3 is CASSTFQGSQYF. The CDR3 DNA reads TGTGCCAGCAGCACATTCCAGGGTAGCCAGTACTTC.

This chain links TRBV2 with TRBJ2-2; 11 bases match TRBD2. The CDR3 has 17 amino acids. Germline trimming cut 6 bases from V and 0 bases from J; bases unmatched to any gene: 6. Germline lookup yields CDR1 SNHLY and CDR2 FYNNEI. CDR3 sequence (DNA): TGTGCCAGCAGGGGGACTAGCGGATCCGCGAACACCGGGGAGCTGTTTTTT. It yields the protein CASRGTSGSANTGELFF.